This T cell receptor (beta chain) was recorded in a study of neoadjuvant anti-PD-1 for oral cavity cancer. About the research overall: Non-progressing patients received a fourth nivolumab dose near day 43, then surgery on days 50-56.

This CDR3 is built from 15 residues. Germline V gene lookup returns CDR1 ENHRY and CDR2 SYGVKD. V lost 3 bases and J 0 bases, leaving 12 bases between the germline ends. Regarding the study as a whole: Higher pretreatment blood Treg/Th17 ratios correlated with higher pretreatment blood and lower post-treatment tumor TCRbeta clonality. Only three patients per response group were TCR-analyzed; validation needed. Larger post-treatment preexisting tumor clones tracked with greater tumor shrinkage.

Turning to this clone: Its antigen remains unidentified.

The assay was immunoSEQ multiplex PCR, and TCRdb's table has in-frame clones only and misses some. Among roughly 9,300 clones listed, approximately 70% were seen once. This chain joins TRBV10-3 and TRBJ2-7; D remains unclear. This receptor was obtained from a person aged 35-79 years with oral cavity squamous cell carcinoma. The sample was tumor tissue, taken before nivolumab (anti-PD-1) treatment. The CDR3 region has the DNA TGTGCCATCAGTGACGACGCCGCTAGCTCCTACGAGCAGTACTTC. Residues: CAISDDAASSYEQYF.